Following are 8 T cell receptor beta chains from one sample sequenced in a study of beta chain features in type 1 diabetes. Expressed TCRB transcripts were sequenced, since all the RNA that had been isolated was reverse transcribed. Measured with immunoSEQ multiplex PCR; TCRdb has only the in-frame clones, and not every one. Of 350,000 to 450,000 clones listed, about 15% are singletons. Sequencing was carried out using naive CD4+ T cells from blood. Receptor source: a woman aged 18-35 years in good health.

CDR3 residues: CASSQVLAGARELFF. The DNA for the CDR3 is TGTGCCAGCAGCCAAGTCCTAGCGGGAGCCCGGGAGCTGTTTTTT. The chain recombines TRBV14 with TRBJ2-2; 10 nucleotides match TRBD2. The germline V gene has CDR1 SGHDN and CDR2 FVKESK. The CDR3 length is 15 residues. Unmatched junction bases numbered 5, after V lost 1 base and J lost 9 bases. Based on the CDR3 plus reference TRBV14 and TRBJ2-2, the full variable domain is EAGVTQFPSHSVIEKGQTVTLRCDPISGHDNLYWYRRVMGKEIKFLLHFVKESKQDESGMPNNRFLAERTGGTYSTLKVQPAELEDSGVYFCASSQVLAGARELFFGEGSRLTVL.

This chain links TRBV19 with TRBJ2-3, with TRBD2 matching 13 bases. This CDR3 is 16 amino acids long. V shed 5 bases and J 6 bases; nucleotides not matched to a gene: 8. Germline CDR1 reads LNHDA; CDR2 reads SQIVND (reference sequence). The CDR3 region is CASSPGLAGVSDTQYF. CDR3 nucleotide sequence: TGTGCCAGTAGTCCCGGACTAGCGGGAGTATCGGATACGCAGTATTTT.

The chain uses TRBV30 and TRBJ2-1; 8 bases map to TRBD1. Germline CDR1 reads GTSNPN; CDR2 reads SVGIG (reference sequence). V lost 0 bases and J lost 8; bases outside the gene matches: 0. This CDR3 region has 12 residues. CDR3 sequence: CAWSVQGDEQFF. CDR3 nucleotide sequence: TGTGCCTGGAGTGTACAGGGGGATGAGCAGTTCTTC.

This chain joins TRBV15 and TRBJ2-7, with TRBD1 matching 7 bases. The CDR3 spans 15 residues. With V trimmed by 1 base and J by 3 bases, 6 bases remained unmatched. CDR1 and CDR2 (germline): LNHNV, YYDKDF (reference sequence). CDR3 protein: CATSRVQGESYEQYF. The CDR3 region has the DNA TGTGCCACCAGCAGAGTGCAGGGGGAGAGCTACGAGCAGTACTTC.

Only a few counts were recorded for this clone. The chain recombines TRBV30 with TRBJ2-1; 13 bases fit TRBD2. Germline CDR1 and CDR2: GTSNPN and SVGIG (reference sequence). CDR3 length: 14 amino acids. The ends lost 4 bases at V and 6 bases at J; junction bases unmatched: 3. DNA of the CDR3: TGTGCCTGGACTCGGACTAGCGGGAGCAATGAGCAGTTCTTC. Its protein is CAWTRTSGSNEQFF.

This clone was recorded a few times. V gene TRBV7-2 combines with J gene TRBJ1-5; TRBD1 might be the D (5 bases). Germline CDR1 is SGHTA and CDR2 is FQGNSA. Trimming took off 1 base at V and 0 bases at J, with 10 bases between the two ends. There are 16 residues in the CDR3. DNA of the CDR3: TGTGCCAGCAGCTTAGTGGGGCACAATAGCAATCAGCCCCAGCATTTT. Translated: CASSLVGHNSNQPQHF.

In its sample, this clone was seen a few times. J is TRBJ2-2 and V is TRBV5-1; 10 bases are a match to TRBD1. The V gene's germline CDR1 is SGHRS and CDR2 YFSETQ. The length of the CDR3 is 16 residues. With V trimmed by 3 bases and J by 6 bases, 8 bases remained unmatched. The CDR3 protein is CASSSLAGTGAGELFF. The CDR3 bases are TGCGCCAGCAGCTCTTTGGCCGGGACAGGGGCCGGGGAGCTGTTTTTT.

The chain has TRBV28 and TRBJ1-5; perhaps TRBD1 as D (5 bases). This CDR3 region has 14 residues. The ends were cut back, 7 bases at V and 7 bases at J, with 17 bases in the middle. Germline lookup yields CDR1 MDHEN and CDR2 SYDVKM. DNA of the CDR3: TGTGCCAGCAAGCGGGGGGGGATCGGGCAGCCCCAGCATTTT. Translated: CASKRGGIGQPQHF.